Listed below are T cell receptor beta chains from one sample, sequenced in a study of CDR3 diversity in severe acne. MiXCR, applied by TCRdb to the PCR reads, yields one record per CDR3 protein. The sample lists over 90,000 distinct CDR3 sequences, 51% occurring once. The sequenced material came from blood. The receptor set was obtained from a male donor with acne. CDR3s leave out the opening cysteine and the closing phenylalanine or tryptophan.

J	V	CDR3
TRBJ2-1	TRBV24-1	ATSVSGRALYNEQF
TRBJ2-7	TRBV7-6	ASSPLGGKIEQY
TRBJ2-7	TRBV9	ASSVGTVPNEQY
TRBJ2-5	TRBV5-4	ASSYWEGGGETQY
TRBJ1-2	TRBV29-1	SVQQGFGYT
TRBJ2-2	TRBV29-1	SVEISGTDGTGELF
TRBJ2-7	TRBV20-1	SAPQTTTYEQY
TRBJ2-7	TRBV25-1	ASSDVTRDRGYEQY
TRBJ2-7	TRBV5-4	ASSWDSYEQY
TRBJ1-2	TRBV29-1	SVEGYGYT
TRBJ1-2	TRBV5-4	ASSLVGQGTGYT
TRBJ2-2	TRBV18	ASFSGNGNTGELF
TRBJ2-7	TRBV10-3	AWRTGGEYEQY
TRBJ1-6	TRBV6-5	ASSYRRDSHSPLH
TRBJ2-5	TRBV7-9	ASSASFGTGTGFWETQY
TRBJ1-1	TRBV29-1	SVPDRNTEAF
TRBJ1-5	TRBV7-2	ASSLSGTQSNQPQH
TRBJ2-1	TRBV5-4	ASSWEGGSYNEQF
TRBJ2-5	TRBV15	ATSVRQGTQY
TRBJ1-2	TRBV29-1	SVDGGEVYGYT
TRBJ2-3	TRBV7-2	ASSHLDYLTDTQY
TRBJ2-7	TRBV29-1	SVEDDQSYEQY
TRBJ1-1	TRBV9	ASSVDTGITEAF
TRBJ1-1	TRBV28	ASSSRGAHNTEAF
TRBJ2-7	TRBV24-1	ATSGGGDEQY
TRBJ2-7	TRBV5-1	ASSWGDFYEQY
TRBJ1-5	TRBV19	ASSSLGSYNQPQH
TRBJ2-1	TRBV20-1	SARGGGINEQF